The present TCR beta chain was sequenced within a study of T cells in Graves' hyperthyroidism and ophthalmopathy. The CDR3 loop spans 15 amino acids. Germline V CDR1 and CDR2: SGDLS, YYNGEE. Trimming cost V 4 bases and J 0 bases; bases outside gene matches: 6. This clonotype was seen many times. Researchers took RNA transcripts and amplified the TCR beta CDR3 regions from them. With the HTBI primer set, the TCR CDR3 went through a first round of RT-PCR. TCRdb used MiXCR to reprocess the multiplex PCR reads, holding one entry per CDR3 protein. The sample holds about 420,000 distinct CDR3 sequences, around a sixth seen once.

The sequence derives from a woman in her late teens or twenties with Graves' hyperthyroidism. The chain uses TRBV9 and TRBJ1-1; 7 bases map to TRBD1. The sample consisted of blood. The CDR3 nucleotides read TGTGCCAGCAGCCCCCAGGGACAGATGAACACTGAAGCTTTCTTT. Residues: CASSPQGQMNTEAFF.